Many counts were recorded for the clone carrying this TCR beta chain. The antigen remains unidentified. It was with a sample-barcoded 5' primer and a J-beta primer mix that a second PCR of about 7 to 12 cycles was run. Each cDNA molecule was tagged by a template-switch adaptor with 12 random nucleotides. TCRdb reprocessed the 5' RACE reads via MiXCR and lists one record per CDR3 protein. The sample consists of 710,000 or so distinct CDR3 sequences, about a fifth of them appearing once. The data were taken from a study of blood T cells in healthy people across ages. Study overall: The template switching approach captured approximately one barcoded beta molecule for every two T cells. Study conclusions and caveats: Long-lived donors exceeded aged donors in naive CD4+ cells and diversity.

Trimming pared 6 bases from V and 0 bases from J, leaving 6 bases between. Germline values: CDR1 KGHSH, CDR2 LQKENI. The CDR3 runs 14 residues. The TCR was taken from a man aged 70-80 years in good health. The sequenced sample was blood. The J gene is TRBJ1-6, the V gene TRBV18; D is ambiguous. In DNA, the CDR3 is TGTGCCAGCTCTGCAAGCTCCTATAATTCACCCCTCCACTTT. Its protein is CASSASSYNSPLHF. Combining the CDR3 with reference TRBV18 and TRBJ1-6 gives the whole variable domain NAGVMQNPRHLVRRRGQEARLRCSPMKGHSHVYWYRQLPEEGLKFMVYLQKENIIDESGMPKERFSAEFPKEGPSILRIQQVVRGDSAAYFCASSASSYNSPLHFGNGTRLTVT.